The 13 T cell receptor beta chains presented below share a single source sample, sequenced in a study of cytomegalovirus exposure and HLA in healthy donors. Primers included in the PCR were 60 Vbeta and 13 Jbeta primers. The assay was immunoSEQ multiplex PCR, and TCRdb's table has in-frame clones only and misses some. Of some 200,000 clones listed, about four fifths are singletons. Sequencing was done on a sample of PBMCs. Receptor source: a girl aged 10-17 years in good health and CMV-seropositive.

On this clone itself: The same CDR3 also results from other DNA sequences found in this sample. V and J are TRBV9 and TRBJ1-1; D gene ambiguous. The V gene lost 3 bases and the J gene lost 0 bases, with 9 bases spanning the gap. The CDR3 totals 14 residues. Germline CDR1 reads SGDLS; CDR2 reads YYNGEE. CDR3 sequence reads: CASSGGLMNTEAFF. The CDR3 DNA is TGTGCCAGCAGCGGAGGACTGATGAACACTGAAGCTTTCTTT.

The chain is built from TRBV7-9 and TRBJ2-7, with D hard to call. The germline CDR1 and CDR2 sequences are SEHNR and FQNEAQ (reference sequence). The CDR3 consists of 11 residues. The V end lost 5 bases, the J end lost 6 bases, and 8 bases lay between the germline ends. The CDR3 reads CASSHGREQYF. The CDR3 DNA follows: TGTGCCAGCAGCCATGGGCGCGAGCAGTACTTC.

The CDR3 DNA is TGTGCCAGCTCACCCACAGGGGTTTACAACTCCTACGAGCAGTACTTC. Amino acids: CASSPTGVYNSYEQYF. The chain uses TRBV18 and TRBJ2-7; 7 bases are shared with TRBD1. V was clipped by 3 bases and J by 0 bases; unmatched bases: 8. This CDR3 is built from 16 residues. The germline V gene has CDR1 KGHSH and CDR2 LQKENI.

The chain uses TRBV4-1 and TRBJ2-7; unclear D gene. V shed 0 bases and J shed 5 bases, with 8 bases lying between them. Germline CDR1 and CDR2: MGHRA and YSYEKL. CDR3 size: 13 residues. CDR3 DNA sequence: TGCGCCAGCAGCCAAGACAAGCCCCACGAGCAGTACTTC. Encoded protein: CASSQDKPHEQYF.

Here the CDR3 reads CASSLNSYGYTF. CDR3 DNA sequence: TGCGCCAGCAGCTTGAATAGCTATGGCTACACCTTC. The chain has TRBV5-1 and TRBJ1-2; the D is unclear. Germline V gives CDR1 SGHRS, CDR2 YFSETQ. The CDR3 runs 12 residues. The V end was cut by 1 base, the J end by 4 bases, with 5 bases between.

The CDR3 DNA sequence: TGTGCCAGCAGTTTATTGACCCCCCAGGGCAATGAAAAACTGTTTTTT. Amino acids: CASSLLTPQGNEKLFF. The chain has TRBV27 and TRBJ1-4, with D tentatively TRBD1 (5 bases). In germline, CDR1 is MNHEY, CDR2 SMNVEV (reference sequence). Trimming shortened V by 1 base and J by 5 bases, and 14 bases separated the two germline ends. The CDR3 runs 16 residues.

The V and J genes are TRBV5-4 and TRBJ1-4; 9 bases fit TRBD1. Germline trimming cut 4 bases from V and 5 bases from J; bases unmatched to any gene: 9. The CDR3 has 16 residues. Germline loops: CDR1 SGHNT, CDR2 YYREEE (reference sequence). CDR3 nucleotide sequence: TGTGCCAGCAGCCTATCCCCGGGACAGGGAAATGAAAAACTGTTTTTT. This translates into CASSLSPGQGNEKLFF.

The chain carries TRBV7-2 and TRBJ2-7, with 9 nucleotides matching TRBD2. J was trimmed by 7 bases and V by 4 bases; bases with no gene match: 14. This CDR3 contains 16 residues. Germline CDR1 reads SGHTA; CDR2 reads FQGNSA. CDR3 in DNA: TGTGCCAGCAGCTCCCCCGGGTTAGCGGGGGTTGGAGAGCAGTACTTC. This translates into CASSSPGLAGVGEQYF.

The V and J genes are TRBV7-9 and TRBJ2-5; perhaps TRBD1 as D (5 bases). Germline V gene data show CDR1 as SEHNR and CDR2 as FQNEAQ (reference sequence). V dropped 1 base and J dropped 12 bases, with 15 bases sitting between them. The CDR3 sequence is 13 residues long. The CDR3 bases are TGTGCCAGCAGCTTAGTTAGGCTCGGCAGGGAGTACTTC. It is translated as CASSLVRLGREYF.

V and J are TRBV10-3 and TRBJ1-2; 9 nucleotides match TRBD1. V lost 6 bases and J lost 6; bases outside the gene matches: 8. CDR1 ENHRY and CDR2 SYGVKD come from the germline V gene. The CDR3 totals 14 residues. Here the CDR3 DNA reads TGTGCCATCAGCTCGATTGACAGGGGGGATGGCTACACCTTC. Protein: CAISSIDRGDGYTF.

V gene TRBV4-3 combines with J gene TRBJ2-3, with 9 bases aligning to TRBD1. V trimming: 4 bases; J trimming: 4 bases; junction bases outside the gene matches: 6. Germline CDR1 LGHNA, CDR2 YSLEER. There are 15 residues in the CDR3. The DNA for the CDR3 is TGCGCCAGCAGCCCCCGGGACAGGGTGCCAGATACGCAGTATTTT. This encodes CASSPRDRVPDTQYF.

CDR3 coding DNA: TGTGCCACCAGCAGAGACTTACAGAATAGCAATCAGCCCCAGCATTTT. Its protein is CATSRDLQNSNQPQHF. This sequence joins TRBV15 and TRBJ1-5; D not certain. Trimming cost V 0 bases and J 0 bases, with 9 bases left between them. Germline CDR1 and CDR2: LNHNV and YYDKDF (reference sequence). There are 16 residues in the CDR3.

In this sample, this clone turned up once. The chain links TRBV7-8 to TRBJ1-2; D is ambiguous. V shed 5 bases and J shed 7 bases, with 14 bases lying between them. Germline CDR1 is SGHVS and CDR2 is FQNEAQ. The CDR3 loop spans 13 amino acids. Written as DNA, the CDR3 is TGTGCCAGCAGCAATAGGGAGCCATCTGGCTACACCTTC. Amino acid sequence: CASSNREPSGYTF.